This TCR beta chain came from a study of T-cell reconstitution after alpha-beta-depleted transplantation in children. Study results and caveats: As was reported, about two months after transplant, alpha-beta T cells came from several hundred expanded graft clones. Surviving recipient T cells and thymic progenitors accounted for the high day-60 TCRbeta diversity observed in some patients.

Unique molecular identifiers were used to barcode this TCRbeta library. Each CDR3 protein is one row after TCRdb ran MiXCR on the PCR reads. The repertoire holds a few hundred thousand distinct CDR3 sequences, with around 13% as singletons. V was cut by 3 bases and J by 5 bases, with 18 bases left in between. The CDR3 is 16 amino acids. The germline gives CDR1 KGHDR, CDR2 SFDVKD. This clonotype was observed a few times. Its antigen is undetermined. This receptor was taken from a male patient younger than 18 who had a stem cell transplant for acute myeloid leukemia, so the T cells may come from the graft donor. This sequence joins TRBV24-1 and TRBJ2-5; no clear D. Here the sequenced sample was PBMCs, mostly from graft donor cells, taken 360 days after TCRalphabeta/CD19-depleted stem cell transplant. The CDR3 spells CATSDPSGQLGETQYF. The CDR3 nucleotides are TGTGCCACCAGTGATCCCTCGGGCCAATTGGGGGAGACCCAGTACTTC.